The clone carrying this T cell receptor (beta chain) was counted between two and nine times. The antigen is undetermined. MiXCR, run by TCRdb on the reads, gives a single entry per CDR3 protein. The repertoire holds 640,000 or so distinct CDR3 sequences, with 33% as singletons. This sample was taken from a study of T cell repertoires in cytomegalovirus infection. General study results and limits: The ex vivo response showed dominance by HLA-C-restricted CMV-specific TCR beta clonotypes.

This receptor was taken from a human donor in good health (CMV status not recorded). Some clones in this sample may be carry-over from other donors' samples. Sequencing used cultured PBMCs, obtained from culture after CMV antigen stimulation.

CDR3 nucleotides: TGTGCCAGCAGCTCCAACAGGGATAGTTTCTACGAGCAGTACTTC. Amino acids: CASSSNRDSFYEQYF. The chain employs TRBV11-2 and TRBJ2-7, with D perhaps TRBD1 (6 bases). The length of the CDR3 is 15 residues. Per the germline V gene, CDR1 is SGHAT and CDR2 is FQNNGV. V shed 4 bases and J shed 3 bases, with 16 bases lying between them.